This TCR beta chain appears in the sequencing data of a study of blood T cell repertoires in COVID-19. Study at large: The study drew acute and convalescent COVID-19 samples from the United States, Italy and Spain. T cells, B-cell-depleted T cells, or PBMCs provided the cDNA or gDNA that served as material.

Per the study methods: Estimation of nucleated cell counts relied on the amplification of reference gene primers. Sequencing was performed with immunoSEQ multiplex PCR; in TCRdb, only in-frame clones are kept and a portion is missing. V, J and clone size are taken as reported in that table, and D and trimming were inferred from the DNA itself. The table has about 89,000 clones, less than 90% seen once; the top ten hold 1.2%. The germline V gene has CDR1 GTSNPN and CDR2 SVGIG (reference sequence). The CDR3 has 16 amino acids. V was clipped by 0 bases and J by 1 base; unmatched bases: 6. The chain is built from TRBV30 and TRBJ2-3; 8 positions match TRBD2. The sequence came from a man aged 80 or over with active or convalescent COVID-19. Sequencing used peripheral blood. This chain's CDR3 is CAWSVTAGGGTDTQYF. CDR3 coding DNA: TGTGCCTGGAGTGTTACGGCGGGAGGTGGCACAGATACGCAGTATTTT.